This passage covers 2 T cell receptor beta chains from one sample sequenced in a study of T cells after yellow fever vaccination (dated 2019 in TCRdb). The receptor library was made with 5' RACE. Instrument on record: Illumina HiSeq 2500. In-frame beta chains were kept once TCRdb had trimmed the public reads at Q25 with fastp and called clones with MiXCR. Merged by CDR3 protein, the rows form single entries marked with the most common genes and DNA. This sample holds some 350,000 distinct CDR3 sequences; 8% to 10% were observed only once. Under 20% of the sample goes to the ten largest clones. This specimen's treatment or condition label, per the study, means: live attenuated yellow fever vaccine strain. The specimen was PBMCs, collected on the day of the first yellow fever vaccination. Receptors originate from a man younger than 30 who received the YFV17D yellow fever vaccine.

V is TRBV12-3 or TRBV12-4 and J is TRBJ1-5; tentative D call: TRBD1 (5 bases). Trimming shortened V by 3 bases and J by 3 bases, and 12 bases separated the two germline ends. The CDR3 is 15 amino acids. The CDR3 region has the DNA TGTGCCAGCAGTTTTGGGGGGAAATCCAATCAGCCCCAGCATTTT. Its protein product is CASSFGGKSNQPQHF.

The chain employs TRBV7-2 and TRBJ2-7; possible D gene TRBD2, 7 bases. Germline CDR1 and CDR2: SGHTA and FQGNSA. V was shortened by 4 bases and J by 4 bases, with 17 bases between the two germline ends. The CDR3 is 15 residues long. CDR3 region: CASSWEGGANYEQYF. For the CDR3, the DNA is TGTGCCAGCAGCTGGGAGGGGGGCGCAAATTACGAGCAGTACTTC.